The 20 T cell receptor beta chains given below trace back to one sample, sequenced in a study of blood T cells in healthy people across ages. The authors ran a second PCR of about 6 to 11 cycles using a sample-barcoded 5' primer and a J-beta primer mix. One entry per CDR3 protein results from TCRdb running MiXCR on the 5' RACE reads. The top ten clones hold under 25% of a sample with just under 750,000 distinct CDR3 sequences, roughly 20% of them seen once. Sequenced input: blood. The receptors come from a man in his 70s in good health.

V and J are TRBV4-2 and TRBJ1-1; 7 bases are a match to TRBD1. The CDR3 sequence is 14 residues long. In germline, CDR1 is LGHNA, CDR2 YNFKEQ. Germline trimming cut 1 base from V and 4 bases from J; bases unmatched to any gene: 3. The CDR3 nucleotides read TGTGCCAGCAGCCAAGGTTCAGGGGGCACTGAAGCTTTCTTT. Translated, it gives CASSQGSGGTEAFF.

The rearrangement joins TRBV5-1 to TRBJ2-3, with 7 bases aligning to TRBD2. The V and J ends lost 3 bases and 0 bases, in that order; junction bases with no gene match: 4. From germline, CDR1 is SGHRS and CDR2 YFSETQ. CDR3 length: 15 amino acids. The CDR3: CASSSSGMSTDTQYF. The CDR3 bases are TGCGCCAGCAGCTCTAGCGGAATGAGCACAGATACGCAGTATTTT.

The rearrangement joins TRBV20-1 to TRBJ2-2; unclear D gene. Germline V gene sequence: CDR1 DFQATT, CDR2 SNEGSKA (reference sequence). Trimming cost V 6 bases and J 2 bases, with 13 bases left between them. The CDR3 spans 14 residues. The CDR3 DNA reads TGCAGTGCGGTCCCGTGGGAAAACACCGGGGAGCTGTTTTTT. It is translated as CSAVPWENTGELFF.

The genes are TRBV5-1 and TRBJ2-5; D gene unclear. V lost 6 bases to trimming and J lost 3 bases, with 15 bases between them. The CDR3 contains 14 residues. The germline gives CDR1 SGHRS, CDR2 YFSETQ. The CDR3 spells CASTWGSQKETQYF. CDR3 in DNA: TGCGCCAGCACCTGGGGTTCCCAAAAAGAGACCCAGTACTTC.

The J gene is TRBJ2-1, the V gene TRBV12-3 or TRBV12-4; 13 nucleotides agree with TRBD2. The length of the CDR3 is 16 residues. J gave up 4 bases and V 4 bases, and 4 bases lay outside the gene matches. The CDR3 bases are TGTGCCAGCAGTTCGACTAGCGGGGGGTCTTACAATGAGCAGTTCTTC. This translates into CASSSTSGGSYNEQFF.

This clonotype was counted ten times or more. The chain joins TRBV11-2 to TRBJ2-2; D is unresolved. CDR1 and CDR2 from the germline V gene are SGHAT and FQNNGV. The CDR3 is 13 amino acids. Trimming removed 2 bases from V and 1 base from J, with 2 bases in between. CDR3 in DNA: TGTGCCAGCAGCTTACAGAACACCGGGGAGCTGTTTTTT. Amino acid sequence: CASSLQNTGELFF.

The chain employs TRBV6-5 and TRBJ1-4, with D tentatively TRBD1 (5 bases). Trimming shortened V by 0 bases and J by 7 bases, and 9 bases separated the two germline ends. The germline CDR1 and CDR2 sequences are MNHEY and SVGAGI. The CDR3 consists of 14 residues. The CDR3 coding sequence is TGTGCCAGCAGTTACTCGGGGCTCGCTGAAAAACTGTTTTTT. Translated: CASSYSGLAEKLFF.

The CDR3 DNA sequence: TGTGCCAGCAGTTTCCAAGCCCTTCTCCGGGGGGATACGCAGTATTTT. This codes for CASSFQALLRGDTQYF. V usage is TRBV27 and J usage is TRBJ2-3; TRBD2 might be the D (6 bases). This CDR3 has 16 amino acids. In germline, CDR1 is MNHEY, CDR2 SMNVEV (reference sequence). V was trimmed by 3 bases and J by 6 bases, leaving 19 bases between them.

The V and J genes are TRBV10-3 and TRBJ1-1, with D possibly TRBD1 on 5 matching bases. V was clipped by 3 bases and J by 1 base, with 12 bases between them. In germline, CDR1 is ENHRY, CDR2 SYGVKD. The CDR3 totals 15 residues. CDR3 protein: CAISDPGTANTEAFF. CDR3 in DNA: TGTGCCATCAGTGACCCCGGGACCGCGAACACTGAAGCTTTCTTT.

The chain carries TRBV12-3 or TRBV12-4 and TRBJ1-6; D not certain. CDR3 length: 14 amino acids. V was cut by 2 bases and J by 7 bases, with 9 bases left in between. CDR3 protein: CASSLSSFNSPLHF. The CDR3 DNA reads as TGTGCCAGCAGTTTATCCAGTTTCAATTCACCCCTCCACTTT.

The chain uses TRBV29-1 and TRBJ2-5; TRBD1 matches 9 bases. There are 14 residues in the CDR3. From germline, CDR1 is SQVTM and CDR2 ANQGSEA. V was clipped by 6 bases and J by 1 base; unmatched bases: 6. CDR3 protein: CSVRTGVFQETQYF. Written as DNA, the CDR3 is TGCAGCGTCAGGACAGGGGTATTCCAAGAGACCCAGTACTTC. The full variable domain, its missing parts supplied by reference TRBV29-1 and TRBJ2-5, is SAVISQKPSRDICQRGTSLTIQCQVDSQVTMMFWYRQQPGQSLTLIATANQGSEATYESGFVIDKFPISRPNLTFSTLTVSNMSPEDSSIYLCSVRTGVFQETQYFGPGTRLLVL.

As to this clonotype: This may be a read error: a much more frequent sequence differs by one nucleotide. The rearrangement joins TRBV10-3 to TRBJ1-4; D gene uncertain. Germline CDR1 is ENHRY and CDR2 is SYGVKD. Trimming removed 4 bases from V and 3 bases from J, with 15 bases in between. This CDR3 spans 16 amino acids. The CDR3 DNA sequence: TGTGCCATCAGTGTAACCCCCAGCGGGCCTAATGAAAAACTGTTTTTT. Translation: CAISVTPSGPNEKLFF.

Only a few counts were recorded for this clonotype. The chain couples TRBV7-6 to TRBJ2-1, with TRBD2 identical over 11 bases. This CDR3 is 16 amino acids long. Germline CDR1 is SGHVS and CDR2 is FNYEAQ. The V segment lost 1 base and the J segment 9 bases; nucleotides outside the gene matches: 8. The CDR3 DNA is TGTGCCAGCAGCTTAGAGAAAACTAGCGGGAGTAGTGAGCAGTTCTTC. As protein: CASSLEKTSGSSEQFF. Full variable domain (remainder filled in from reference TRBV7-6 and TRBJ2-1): GAGVSQSPRYKVTKRGQDVALRCDPISGHVSLYWYRQALGQGPEFLTYFNYEAQQDKSGLPNDRFSAERPEGSISTLTIQRTEQRDSAMYRCASSLEKTSGSSEQFFGPGTRLTVL.

CDR3 region: CASSYKMGHSRGTGELFF. CDR3 DNA sequence: TGTGCCAGCAGTTACAAGATGGGACATTCGAGGGGCACCGGGGAGCTGTTTTTT. The V gene is TRBV6-5, the J gene TRBJ2-2; D possibly corresponds to TRBD1 (6 bases). Germline V gene sequence: CDR1 MNHEY, CDR2 SVGAGI. The CDR3 has 18 residues. V dropped 2 bases and J dropped 4 bases, with 20 bases sitting between them.

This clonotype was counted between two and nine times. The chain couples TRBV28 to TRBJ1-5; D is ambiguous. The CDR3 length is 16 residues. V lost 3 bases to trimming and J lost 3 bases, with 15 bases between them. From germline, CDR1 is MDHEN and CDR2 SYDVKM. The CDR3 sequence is CASSLKGWVHNQPQHF. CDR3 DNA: TGTGCCAGCAGTTTGAAGGGATGGGTCCACAATCAGCCCCAGCATTTT.

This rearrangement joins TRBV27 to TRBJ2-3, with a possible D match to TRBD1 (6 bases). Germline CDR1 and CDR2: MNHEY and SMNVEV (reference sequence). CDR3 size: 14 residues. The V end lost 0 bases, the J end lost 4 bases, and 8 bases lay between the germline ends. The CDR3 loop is CASSLSQGPDTQYF. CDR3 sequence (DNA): TGTGCCAGCAGTTTATCGCAGGGGCCAGATACGCAGTATTTT.

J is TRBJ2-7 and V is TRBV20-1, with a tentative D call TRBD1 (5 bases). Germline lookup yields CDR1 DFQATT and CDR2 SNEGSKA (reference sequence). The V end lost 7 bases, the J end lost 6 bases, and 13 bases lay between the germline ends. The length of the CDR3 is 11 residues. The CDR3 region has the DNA TGCAGTGTCCTACAGGCTTCCGAGCAGTACTTC. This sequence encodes CSVLQASEQYF.

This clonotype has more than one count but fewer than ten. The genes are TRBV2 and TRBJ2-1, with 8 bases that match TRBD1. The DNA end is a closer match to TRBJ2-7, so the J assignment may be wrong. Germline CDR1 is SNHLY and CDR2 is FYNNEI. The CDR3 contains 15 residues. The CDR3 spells CASSANRGFSYEQYV. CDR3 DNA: TGTGCCAGCAGCGCAAACAGGGGGTTTTCCTACGAGCAGTACGTC.

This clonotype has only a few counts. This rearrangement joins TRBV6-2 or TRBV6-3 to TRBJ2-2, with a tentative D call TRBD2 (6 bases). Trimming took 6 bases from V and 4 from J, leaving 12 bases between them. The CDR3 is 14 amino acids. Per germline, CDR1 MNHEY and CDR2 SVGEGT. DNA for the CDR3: TGTGCCAGCAGGCCACCGGGAGCCACCGGGGAGCTGTTTTTT. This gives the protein CASRPPGATGELFF.

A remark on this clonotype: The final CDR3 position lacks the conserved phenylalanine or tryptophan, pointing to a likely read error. CDR3 nucleotide sequence: TGTGCCAGCAGCTTGGATACGCAGTATTTA. This gives the protein CASSLDTQYL. V and J are TRBV7-9 and TRBJ2-3; D is unclear. V lost 3 bases, J lost 6 bases, and 1 base lay in between. The germline CDR1 and CDR2 sequences are SEHNR and FQNEAQ (reference sequence). The CDR3 loop spans 10 amino acids.